This T cell receptor (beta chain) was found in a study of early T cells in non-severe SARS-CoV-2 infection. Looking at the study overall: Bulk RNA taken from unsorted whole blood was sequenced, leaving chains unpaired. General study findings and limits: VDJdb-based annotation leaned toward anti-spike CD8 responses and missed private and CD4 specificities.

Deletions cut 4 bases from V and 1 base from J, with 17 bases between. CDR1 SGDLS and CDR2 YYNGEE come from the germline V gene. The CDR3 runs 16 residues. This clonotype was recorded at least ten times. The antigen is unknown. Individual cDNA molecules received unique molecular identifiers. TCRdb re-called the 5' RACE reads through MiXCR, storing one row per CDR3 protein. This sample has over 50,000 distinct CDR3 sequences, with 9.5% to 14% found just once. Sequenced: whole blood. The genes are TRBV9 and TRBJ2-5, with D tentatively TRBD1 (5 bases). The receptor was derived from an adult who was a healthcare worker with PCR-confirmed SARS-CoV-2 infection or an uninfected control (not recorded which). The CDR3 DNA reads TGTGCCAGCAGCCCCGGGCCAGGGCAAGGCCAAGAGACCCAGTACTTC. It codes for CASSPGPGQGQETQYF.